What follows is one T cell receptor beta chain and its context. The data belong to a study of blood T cell repertoires in COVID-19. For the study at large: Material from acute and convalescent COVID-19 was sourced from the United States, Italy and Spain. The cDNA or gDNA used as material had been derived from T cells, B-cell-depleted T cells, or PBMCs.

The V segment lost 4 bases and the J segment 8 bases; nucleotides outside the gene matches: 7. Germline CDR1 is SGHRS and CDR2 is YFSETQ. This CDR3 is 13 amino acids long. Authors' data handling: It was from reference gene primer amplification that nucleated cell counts were estimated. Data came from immunoSEQ multiplex PCR; TCRdb stores just in-frame clones and leaves some out. For V, J and clone size, that table is used; D and trimming come from the DNA. The sample yields 55,000 or so clones, about 87% seen once. Sequenced material: peripheral blood. The TCR was taken from a man between 60 and 75 years old with active or convalescent COVID-19. The rearrangement uses TRBV5-1 and TRBJ1-2, with 8 bases lining up with TRBD1. The CDR3 DNA sequence: TGCGCCAGCAGCAAAGGACAGGGTCAAGGCTACACCTTC. It codes for CASSKGQGQGYTF.